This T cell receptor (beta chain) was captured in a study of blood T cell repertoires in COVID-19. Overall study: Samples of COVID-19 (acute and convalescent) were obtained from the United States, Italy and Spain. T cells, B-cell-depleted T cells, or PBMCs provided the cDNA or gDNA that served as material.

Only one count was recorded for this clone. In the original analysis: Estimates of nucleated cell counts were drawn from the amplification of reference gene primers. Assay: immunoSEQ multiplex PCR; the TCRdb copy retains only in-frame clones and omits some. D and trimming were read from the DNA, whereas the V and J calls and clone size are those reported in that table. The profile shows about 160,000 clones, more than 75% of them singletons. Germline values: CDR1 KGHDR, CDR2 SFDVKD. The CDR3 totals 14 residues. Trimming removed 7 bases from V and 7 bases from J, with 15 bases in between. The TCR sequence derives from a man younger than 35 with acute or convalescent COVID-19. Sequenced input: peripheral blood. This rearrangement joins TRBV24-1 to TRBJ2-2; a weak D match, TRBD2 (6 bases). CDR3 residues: CATRSPGVSGELFF. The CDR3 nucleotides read TGTGCCACCAGATCCCCGGGAGTAAGCGGGGAGCTGTTTTTT.